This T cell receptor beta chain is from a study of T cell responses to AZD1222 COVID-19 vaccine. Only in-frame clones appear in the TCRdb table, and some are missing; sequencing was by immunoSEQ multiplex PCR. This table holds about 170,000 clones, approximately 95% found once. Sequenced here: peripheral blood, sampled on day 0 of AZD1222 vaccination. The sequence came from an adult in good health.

The CDR3 coding sequence is TGTGCCAGCAGCCCTTCGGGGGATACGCAGTATTTT. Translation: CASSPSGDTQYF. The chain employs TRBV7-8 and TRBJ2-3, with D possibly TRBD2 on 5 matching bases. The length of the CDR3 is 12 residues. Germline assignment: CDR1 SGHVS and CDR2 FQNEAQ. V was cut by 5 bases and J by 6 bases, with 9 bases left in between.